This TCR beta chain originates from a study of cytomegalovirus exposure and HLA in healthy donors (TCRdb year 2017). Broadly, across the study: In an earlier analysis of fewer than 750 of the donors, 276 Gb of sequence data and 120 million or so unique TCR beta sequences from about 190 million T cells were reported. An early release covering around 630 HLA-typed donors comprised around 300 gigabases of sequencing data and around 86 million unique TCR sequences. Of the 350 to 450 genotyped donors, about 80% fell in the genetic ancestry cluster associated with self-reported Caucasian donors. The study aimed to test whether signatures of past pathogen exposure could be identified by cataloging public T cell receptors. The study used immunosequencing to profile the T cell repertoires of approximately 690 subjects and linked those repertoires to cytomegalovirus serostatus. A separate validation cohort of 90 to 150 different subjects was used in addition to the roughly 620-subject first cohort. To predict cytomegalovirus infection status, the study combined high-throughput TCR immunosequencing, statistical association of individual TCRs with disease status, and machine learning. In a later analysis, previously published TCR beta repertoires from some 640 donors were re-analyzed and high-resolution HLA genotyping was added so that TCR occurrence patterns could be studied. In the later analysis, no new phenotypic data were used to find candidate immune exposures; instead, reliance was placed on TCR beta sequences and their occurrence across donors. An earlier analysis of 587 of the donors applied high-throughput TCR beta sequencing to assess whether each TCR beta V gene segment acted as functional or pseudogenic. Donor age, sex, ethnicity and CMV serostatus were collected together with the repertoire data. In a later genetic analysis, genome-wide SNP genotypes for about 65% of the roughly 670 donors were used, and that subset was treated as a discovery cohort. Every repertoire in the discovery cohort had been generated on one and the same sequencing platform. HLA typing covered class I and class II loci at four-digit resolution. Typing coverage varied by locus: roughly 629-640 donors for A, B, C, DRB1 and DQB1; approximately 500 for DQA1; around 610 for DPA1; fewer than 480 for DPB1. Four to six DR-DQ haplotypes were handled as single units for association and clustering, since linkage in the cohort was strong. Among 300 to 500 genotyped donors of the cohort, an average of approximately 240,000 unique TCR beta nucleotide sequences was sequenced per donor, of which about 18% were non-productive.

General findings and caveats noted by the study authors: CMV serostatus was the only immune exposure information available for the cohort. The classifier was reported to diagnose cytomegalovirus status with high specificity and sensitivity in both the original cohort and the validation cohort. In a later analysis, HLA-associated TCR beta chains showed more clonal expansion and lower generation probabilities than non-associated chains that were equally common. In a later genetic analysis, fewer N-insertions in productive TCRs were reported among donors in an Asian-associated ancestry cluster than the 666-donor mean. In the study, approximately 160 TCR beta chains were listed as associated with cytomegalovirus. Linkage disequilibrium might explain the correlated functional status among segregating V segments, but an unknown experimental factor could not be excluded. A cluster of highly shared sequence variants was judged likely to be a technical artifact of the sequencing pipeline. According to a later analysis, most CMV-associated TCR beta chains appeared to be HLA-restricted, and the HLA associations seemed to be driven largely by CMV exposure. At a false discovery rate of 0.05, a later analysis linked 15,000 to 20,000 TCR beta sequences to specific HLA alleles. In vitro tests confirmed that three of the cytomegalovirus-associated TCR beta chains recognize cytomegalovirus antigens. A further reported finding was that TCR beta sequences accurately predicted the HLA-A and HLA-B alleles for most subjects in the first cohort. V-gene and J-gene trimming of TCR beta chains was associated with a missense DCLRE1C variant in a later genetic analysis, and the association was replicated in an independent cohort. Some IMGT-functional V segments, including TRBV6-2 and TRBV6-3, could not be distinguished by the 87-base-pair reads and were therefore excluded. The earlier analysis of around 600 of the donors excluded some 15 rarely observed V segments, including chromosome 9 orphons, because counts were too low. Several of the top co-occurrence clusters appeared to be linked to parvovirus B19, influenza, CMV and Epstein-Barr virus, according to a later analysis. An earlier analysis of around 500 of the donors showed that most TCR beta V segments appeared in productive rearrangements either about 87% or about 30% of the time, which broadly matched IMGT annotations. Most TCR sequences were seen in very few donors, while some public TCRs were found in many individuals. Because HLA typing was missing for some donors at each locus, association tests included only the typed subset. The presence/absence analyses assumed that sequencing depth was roughly uniform across donors, and that assumption may not be true. A later analysis found that TCR association rates varied across HLA loci, with DRB1 alleles showing the most associated TCRs and HLA-C alleles the fewest. Assigning TCR associations to individual alleles was difficult when HLA alleles, especially DR and DQ, strongly co-occurred. The authors suggested that the approach could potentially be generalized to other disease states and immunological phenotypes. Only TCR beta chains were sequenced in this cohort, and the absence of alpha or paired-chain data limited detectable features.

Receptor libraries were prepared by the immunoSEQ multiplex PCR assay. For the multiplex PCR, a mixture combining 60 forward primers for TCR Vbeta segments and 13 reverse primers for TCR Jbeta segments was used. The CDR3 region of rearranged TCR beta genes was amplified from genomic DNA with a multiplex PCR assay. On the Illumina HiSeq System, the amplified TCR beta libraries were sequenced as 87-base-pair reads. The authors' pipeline ran thus. A later analysis tallied 75 million to 95 million unique TCR beta chains across the 600 to 700 repertoires, and about 12 million of those chains were shared by two or more donors. To remove PCR and sequencing errors, raw reads were error-corrected and collapsed into unique sequences using a nearest-neighbor algorithm that merged closely related sequences. Alignment of CDR3 sequences to IMGT reference sequences was used to assign V, D and J gene segments. For a sequence to be retained, a match of at least six nucleotides was required to both a V gene segment and a J gene segment. Rearrangements were called productive when the CDR3 lacked stop codons and stayed in frame with V and J; all others were non-productive. Following IMGT convention, CDR3 was defined as the stretch from the second conserved V-encoded cysteine up to the conserved J-encoded phenylalanine. In an earlier analysis of around 600 of the donors, sequences lacking an unambiguous match to a single V gene segment were excluded. An earlier analysis of 587 of the donors classified V segments as functional when productive rearrangements were above 56.7% and as segregating when the standard deviation between donors was above 5%. A statistical classification framework was developed to diagnose cytomegalovirus status using the catalog of TCR beta chain sequences. In a later analysis, TCR nucleotide sequences were compared against IMGT/GENE-DB human TR gene sequences so that V and J genes could be assigned. A later analysis assigned CDR3 sequences and most-parsimonious VDJ recombination scenarios with the TCRdist pipeline. In a later analysis, each TCR beta chain was defined by its CDR3 amino acid sequence together with its V-gene family, and reads without a unique V-gene family were excluded. To address suspected cross-contamination and a sequencing artifact, a later analysis removed a few hundred highly shared, low-generation-probability nucleotide sequences. A later analysis calculated a clonal expansion index for each public chain from normalized within-repertoire ranks of inferred template counts. In a later analysis, generation probabilities were computed with a VDJ recombination model fitted to out-of-frame rearrangements, and the resulting probabilities were checked against IGoR. In a later analysis, hypergeometric tests were used to score TCR-TCR, TCR-HLA and TCR-CMV co-occurrence, with a repertoire-size bias correction applied to TCR pairs. False discovery rates were estimated in a later analysis by permuting HLA or CMV assignments 20 times. In a later analysis, co-occurring TCRs were grouped with DBSCAN, and TCRdist sequence similarity was added when clustering was performed within HLA-allele-positive subsets. For co-occurrence clustering, repertoires with fewer than 30,000 or more than 120,000 public chains were excluded, along with a handful of repertoires with anomalous nucleotide sharing. This is the immuneACCESS table as TCRdb keeps it, with only in-frame sequences that have V and J called. A part of the clones is gone; compared with another copy, unresolved V genes explain less than half, and the rest is unexplained. That table supplies the V and J calls and clone size; D and trimming were determined from the DNA. Within this sample are fewer than 200,000 clones, with roughly 73% of them counted one time only. 1.5% to 2% of the sample lies in the top ten.

Its CDR3 holds 12 amino acids, cysteine through phenylalanine. Kept here is only the CDR3 DNA, which spans 36 bases and is read in frame from base 1. CDR1 is given as MDHEN and CDR2 as SYDVKM, both from the germline V gene. In total, just over 650 healthy bone marrow donors made up the cohort. At the time of sampling, every cohort member was nominally healthy, though immune exposures that went unrecorded were likely present. The donor was CMV seronegative and belonged to the group of 350 or so seronegative cohort members. A peripheral blood sample was provided by each donor, and peripheral blood mononuclear cells were used for TCR beta sequencing. The Qiagen DNeasy Blood Extraction Kit was used to extract genomic DNA from the blood cell samples. This clone showed up just once. This receptor's antigen is unknown. Germline and junction disagree at one end, which may indicate a read error.

The material sequenced was PBMCs. The receptor was derived from a woman in her thirties in good health and CMV-seronegative. The sequence joins TRBV28 to TRBJ1-2; no D gene call is confident. The DNA reads as follows: TGTGCCAGCAGTTGGGGATCGGCGGGCTGCACCTTC. It translates to CASSWGSAGCTF.